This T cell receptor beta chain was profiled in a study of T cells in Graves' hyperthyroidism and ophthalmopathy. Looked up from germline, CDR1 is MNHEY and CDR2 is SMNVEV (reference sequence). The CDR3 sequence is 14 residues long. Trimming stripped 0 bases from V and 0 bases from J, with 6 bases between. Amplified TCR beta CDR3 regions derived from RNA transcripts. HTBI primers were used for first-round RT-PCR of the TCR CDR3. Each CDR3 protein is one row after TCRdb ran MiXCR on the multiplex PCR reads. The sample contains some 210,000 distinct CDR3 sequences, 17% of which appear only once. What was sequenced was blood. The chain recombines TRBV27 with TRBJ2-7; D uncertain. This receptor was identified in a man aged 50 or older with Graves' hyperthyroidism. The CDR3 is CASSLSRSSYEQYF. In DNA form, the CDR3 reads TGTGCCAGCAGTTTATCAAGGAGCTCCTACGAGCAGTACTTC.